This T cell receptor (beta chain) was found in a study of siplizumab effects on memory and regulatory T cells (dated by TCRdb to 2018 to 2020). Regarding the study in general: The study examined how the anti-CD2 antibody siplizumab affects alloreactive T-cell subsets in allogeneic mixed lymphocyte reactions built from human PBMCs. The investigation overall reported the following: Because sequences at frequencies below about 10^-5 were poorly captured, only a minor fraction of alloreactive clones could be mapped back to unstimulated subsets. Siplizumab significantly reduced the cumulative frequency of alloreactive sequences traceable to unstimulated CD4+ memory T cells. A naive or memory phenotype could not be assigned to roughly 75-95% of proliferating CD4+ or CD8+ clones. Greater diversity appeared to be present in unstimulated naive T cells than in memory T cells, and a substantial contribution to the alloresponse seemed to be made by naive cells. Among mappable alloreactive CD4+ clones, the Treg-derived fraction averaged approximately 72% with siplizumab versus around 25% in control reactions. The suppressive function of proliferating Tregs from siplizumab cultures was not functionally confirmed.

A note on this clone: It lacks a known antigen. Nothing much larger sits one base from this clone, and base qualities are not available.

Libraries were constructed by the immunoSEQ multiplex PCR assay. Around 10^5 TCR templates per sample were assayed by the deep sequencing platform. Genomic DNA extracted from sorted T cells was the material used for TCRbeta CDR3 sequencing. From the authors' description of their analysis: The R programming language was used for clonal analysis of the TCRbeta CDR3 data. Unstimulated samples were compared with post-reaction CFSE-low samples to define alloreactive CD4+ and CD8+ clones. By matching sequences to the repertoires of sorted unstimulated Treg and non-Treg cells, each alloreactive CD4+ clone was assigned a regulatory or non-regulatory origin. TCRdb carries this immuneACCESS record with in-frame sequences only. Its versions omit some clonotypes, under half of them owing to an unresolved V gene in the studies checked, with the rest unexplained. Clone size and the V and J calls come from that table; the DNA yielded D and trimming. This sample comprises about 100,000 clones, approximately 92% of them detected only once. About 0.15% of the sample comes from the top ten.

From a lookup of the germline V gene, CDR1 and CDR2 are SGHRS and YFSETQ. The CDR3 runs 17 amino acids, cysteine and phenylalanine included. Solely the CDR3 DNA is kept, with 51 bases framed from the first base. V is pruned by 3 bases and J by 7 bases, leaving 13 bases of the junction without a gene match. Sorted unstimulated T cells and proliferating T cells recovered from mixed lymphocyte reactions underwent TCRbeta CDR3 sequencing. Fresh whole blood from about ten HLA-typed healthy donors served as the source for isolating PBMCs. This clonotype originated in a human donor in good health. The sequenced sample was CD4+ T cells sorted from blood. Here the chain combines TRBV5-1 and TRBJ2-7; TRBD2 matches 13 bases in the middle. The CDR3 corresponds to CASSSTSGGLALREQYF. At the DNA level, the sequence is TGCGCCAGCAGCTCGACTAGCGGGGGGCTTGCCTTAAGGGAGCAGTACTTC. With the portions outside the CDR3 filled from the reference TRBV5-1 and TRBJ2-7 genes, the complete variable region becomes KAGVTQTPRYLIKTRGQQVTLSCSPISGHRSVSWYQQTPGQGLQFLFEYFSETQRNKGNFPGRFSGRQFSNSRSEMNVSTLELGDSALYLCASSSTSGGLALREQYFGPGTRLTVT.